Presented here are 12 T cell receptor beta chains from one specimen sequenced in a study of T cells in Graves' hyperthyroidism and ophthalmopathy. There were TCR beta CDR3 regions amplified from RNA transcripts. An initial round of RT-PCR targeting the TCR CDR3 relied on the HTBI primer set. Via MiXCR, TCRdb re-called the multiplex PCR reads, giving one row per CDR3 protein. Counted here are 400,000 to 600,000 distinct CDR3 sequences, around 20% occurring once; the ten biggest clones make up 26%. Input material: blood. These receptors were obtained from a man aged 18 to 35 with Graves' hyperthyroidism.

This clonotype occurred a few times. The chain has TRBV11-2 and TRBJ1-6; D is unresolved. Germline values: CDR1 SGHAT, CDR2 FQNNGV. V gave up 6 bases and J gave up 9 bases, with 15 bases separating them. The length of the CDR3 is 14 residues. As DNA, the CDR3 is TGTGCCAGCAGTTCGTCGGGCGTCGGTTCACCCCTCCACTTT. Translation: CASSSSGVGSPLHF.

The gene calls are TRBV28 and TRBJ2-3; TRBD1 or TRBD2 may be the D gene (6 bases each). The CDR3 contains 14 residues. Trimming pared 5 bases from V and 5 bases from J, leaving 14 bases between. Looked up from germline, CDR1 is MDHEN and CDR2 is SYDVKM. CDR3 loop: CASSTLGGRDTQYF. The CDR3 nucleotides read TGTGCCAGCAGTACCCTAGGGGGGAGAGATACGCAGTATTTT. Full variable domain (rest looked up from reference TRBV28 and TRBJ2-3): DVKVTQSSRYLVKRTGEKVFLECVQDMDHENMFWYRQDPGLGLRLIYFSYDVKMKEKGDIPEGYSVSREKKERFSLILESASTNQTSMYLCASSTLGGRDTQYFGPGTRLTVL.

This clonotype was detected many times. J is TRBJ1-2 and V is TRBV12-3 or TRBV12-4; TRBD1 matches 9 bases. Germline trimming cut 5 bases from V and 6 bases from J; bases unmatched to any gene: 10. The CDR3 length is 15 residues. In DNA, the CDR3 is TGTGCCAGCAGTCAGAGGGACAGGGAATTCAATGGCTACACCTTC. It yields the protein CASSQRDREFNGYTF.

This clonotype was seen repeatedly, ten times or more. The rearrangement links TRBV18 to TRBJ1-2, with D unresolved. The germline gives CDR1 KGHSH, CDR2 LQKENI. CDR3 length: 13 amino acids. The V end lost 5 bases, the J end lost 2 bases, and 9 bases lay between the germline ends. The CDR3, as DNA: TGTGCCAGCTCAAGCGACTCAAACTATGGCTACACCTTC. As protein: CASSSDSNYGYTF.

The chain recombines TRBV6-2 or TRBV6-3 with TRBJ2-2; 15 bases match TRBD2. V shed 5 bases and J 6 bases; nucleotides not matched to a gene: 10. Germline lookup yields CDR1 MNHEY and CDR2 SVGEGT. CDR3 length: 18 amino acids. CDR3 bases: TGTGCCAGCAGTACTTGGACTAGCGGGAGGGCTGGGGCCGGGGAGCTGTTTTTT. It translates to CASSTWTSGRAGAGELFF.

About this clonotype itself: In this CDR3 the conserved last residue, phenylalanine or tryptophan, is missing, so a read error is likely. The CDR3: CAASRARLRDRTYEQYL. CDR3 nucleotide sequence: TGTGCCGCCAGCAGAGCCAGACTCCGGGACAGAACGTACGAGCAGTACCTC. The chain combines TRBV15 with TRBJ2-7, with 7 bases fitting TRBD1. From germline, CDR1 is LNHNV and CDR2 YYDKDF (reference sequence). The CDR3 is 17 residues long.

This clonotype was recorded at least ten times. CDR3 in DNA: TGTGCCAGCAGCTTACCCCCCCCGAACACCGGGGAGCTGTTTTTT. Translated, it gives CASSLPPPNTGELFF. V usage is TRBV7-9 and J usage is TRBJ2-2; no firm D call. This CDR3 spans 15 amino acids. With 2 bases removed from V and 0 bases from J, the gap between germline ends came to 7 bases. Germline lookup yields CDR1 SEHNR and CDR2 FQNEAQ (reference sequence).

At least ten counts were recorded for this clonotype. The chain carries TRBV2 and TRBJ2-2, with 12 bases fitting TRBD2. The CDR3 totals 17 residues. The junction had 7 bases not matched to a gene; V was cut back by 5 bases and J by 3 bases. Germline loops: CDR1 SNHLY, CDR2 FYNNEI. The CDR3 DNA reads TGTGCCAGCAGTCCTCTAGCGGGGGGGCCCTACACCGGGGAGCTGTTTTTT. It encodes CASSPLAGGPYTGELFF.

This clonotype has ten or more counts. The chain joins TRBV28 to TRBJ1-1, with D unclear. V lost 5 bases, J lost 0 bases, and 16 bases lay in between. This CDR3 has 16 residues. Germline values: CDR1 MDHEN, CDR2 SYDVKM. DNA of the CDR3: TGTGCCAGCAGTCCAGCGGGCACGAGGATGAACACTGAAGCTTTCTTT. Its protein product is CASSPAGTRMNTEAFF.

This clonotype was counted many times. The rearrangement links TRBV6-1 to TRBJ1-1; TRBD1 is a possible D gene (6 bases). The CDR3 has 14 residues. V lost 7 bases and J 5 bases, leaving 17 bases between the germline ends. Germline V gene data show CDR1 as MNHNS and CDR2 as SASEGT. The CDR3 here is CASTFSQGRTEAFF. The DNA of the CDR3 is TGTGCCAGCACCTTCTCGCAGGGGAGAACTGAAGCTTTCTTT.

The genes are TRBV3-1 and TRBJ1-1, with no clear D. This CDR3 spans 15 amino acids. Germline assignment: CDR1 LGHDT and CDR2 YNNKEL (reference sequence). With 4 bases removed from V and 0 bases from J, the gap between germline ends came to 12 bases. The CDR3 region is CASSPGVTVNTEAFF. CDR3 in DNA: TGTGCCAGCAGCCCGGGCGTTACAGTGAACACTGAAGCTTTCTTT. The variable domain in full, completed from reference TRBV3-1 and TRBJ1-1, reads DTAVSQTPKYLVTQMGNDKSIKCEQNLGHDTMYWYKQDSKKFLKIMFSYNNKELIINETVPNRFSPKSPDKAHLNLHINSLELGDSAVYFCASSPGVTVNTEAFFGQGTRLTVV.

The genes are TRBV12-3 or TRBV12-4 and TRBJ2-6; TRBD1 agrees at 7 bases. V was clipped by 6 bases and J by 0 bases; unmatched bases: 8. CDR3 size: 17 residues. The CDR3 protein is CASSPDRASSGANVLTF. The CDR3 DNA is TGTGCCAGCAGCCCCGACAGGGCCAGCTCTGGGGCCAACGTCCTGACTTTC.